These T cell receptor beta chains were read from a single sample in a study of neoadjuvant nivolumab and ipilimumab in lung cancer. Measured with immunoSEQ multiplex PCR; TCRdb has only the in-frame clones, and not every one. The repertoire holds 30,000 or so clones, with more than 90% as singletons. Sample: peripheral blood, taken after neoadjuvant nivolumab, alone or with ipilimumab, at or shortly before surgery. The receptor set was obtained from an adult with non-small cell lung cancer. CDR3s include the opening cysteine and the closing phenylalanine or tryptophan. The D gene is left open where the match is weak. Clone size is given for some rows only: seen once, a few or many times, or a class if the clone is expanded.

few	TRBV2	-	TRBJ1-1	CASKVGAQGAFF	TGTGCCAGCAAGGTCGGGGCCCAGGGGGCTTTCTTT
-	TRBV28	-	TRBJ1-1	CASSLSRGTEAFF	TGTGCCAGCAGTTTATCGAGGGGGACTGAAGCTTTCTTT
-	TRBV5-1	-	TRBJ1-3	CASSLEVQRYSSGNTIYF	TGCGCCAGCAGCTTGGAGGTTCAGAGATATTCCTCTGGAAACACCATATATTTT
-	TRBV27	TRBD2	TRBJ2-2	CASSPRTSGRTNTGELFF	TGTGCCAGCAGTCCTCGGACTAGCGGGAGGACGAACACCGGGGAGCTGTTTTTT
-	TRBV29-1	-	TRBJ1-2	CSVERGLTNYGYTF	TGCAGCGTTGAAAGAGGACTCACTAACTATGGCTACACCTTC
-	TRBV27	-	TRBJ1-5	CASSSDRRQPQHF	TGTGCCAGCAGTTCCGACCGCCGGCAGCCCCAGCATTTT
-	TRBV5-1	-	TRBJ1-2	CASSPVPGRASQGYTF	TGCGCCAGCAGCCCCGTCCCGGGACGAGCTTCCCAGGGCTACACCTTC
-	TRBV7-9	TRBD1	TRBJ1-1	CASSPRDRGSYRAFF	TGTGCCAGCAGCCCACGGGACAGGGGCTCCTACAGAGCTTTCTTT
-	TRBV12-2	-	TRBJ1-1	CASRYPPHRVMNTEAFF	TGTGCAAGTCGCTACCCACCACACCGGGTCATGAACACTGAAGCTTTCTTT
once	TRBV19	-	TRBJ2-4	CASSIHRLAKNIQYF	TGTGCCAGTAGTATACACAGGCTAGCCAAAAACATTCAGTACTTC
-	TRBV5-1	TRBD1	TRBJ1-5	CASKAGTGNQPQHF	TGCGCCAGTAAGGCCGGGACAGGGAATCAGCCCCAGCATTTT